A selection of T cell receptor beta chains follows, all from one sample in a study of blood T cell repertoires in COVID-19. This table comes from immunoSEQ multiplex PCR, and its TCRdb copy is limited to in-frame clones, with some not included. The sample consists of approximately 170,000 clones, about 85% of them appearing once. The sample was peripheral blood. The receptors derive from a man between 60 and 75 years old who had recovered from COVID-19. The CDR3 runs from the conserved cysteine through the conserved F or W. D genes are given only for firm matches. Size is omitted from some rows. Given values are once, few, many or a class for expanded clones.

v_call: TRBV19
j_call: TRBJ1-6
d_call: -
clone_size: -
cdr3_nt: TGTGCCAGTAGTGATGCGGTTTGGGATAATTCACCCCTCCACTTT
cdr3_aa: CASSDAVWDNSPLHF

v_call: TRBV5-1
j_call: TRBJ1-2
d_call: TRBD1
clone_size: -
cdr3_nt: TGCGCCAGCAGCGCCGACAGGGGAGACGGCTACACCTTC
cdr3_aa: CASSADRGDGYTF

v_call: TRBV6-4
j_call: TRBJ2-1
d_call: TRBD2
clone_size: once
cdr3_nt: TGTGCCAGCAGTGACGGGACTAGCGGGTACAATGAGCAGTTCTTC
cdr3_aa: CASSDGTSGYNEQFF

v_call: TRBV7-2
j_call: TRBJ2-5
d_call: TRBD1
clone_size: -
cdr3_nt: TGTGCCAGCAGCTTAGATCAGCCGATCTGGGACAGGGTCGGAAAGACCCAGTACTTC
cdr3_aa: CASSLDQPIWDRVGKTQYF

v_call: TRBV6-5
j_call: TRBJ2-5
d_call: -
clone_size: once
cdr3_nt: TGTGCCAGCAGCCGACTAGTAGACGGGGGAGAGACCCAGTACTTC
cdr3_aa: CASSRLVDGGETQYF

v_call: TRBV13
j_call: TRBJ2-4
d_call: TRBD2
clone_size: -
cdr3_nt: TGTGCCAGCAGCCCGCCGGGGGGAGCTCTCATTCAGTACTTC
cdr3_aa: CASSPPGGALIQYF

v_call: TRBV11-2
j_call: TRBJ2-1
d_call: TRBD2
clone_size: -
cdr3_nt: TGTGCCAGCAGCTCTAGGGATAGCGGGTCCTACAATGAGCAGTTCTTC
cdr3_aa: CASSSRDSGSYNEQFF

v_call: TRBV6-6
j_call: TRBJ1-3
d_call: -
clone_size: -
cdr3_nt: TGTGCCAGCAGTTACGGAGCGGGCATTACTGGAAACACCATATATTTT
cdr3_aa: CASSYGAGITGNTIYF

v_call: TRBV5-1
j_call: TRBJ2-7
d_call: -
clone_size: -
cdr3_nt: TGCGCCAGCAGCTTGGAGATACAGGCTCACTACGAGCAGTACTTC
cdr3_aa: CASSLEIQAHYEQYF

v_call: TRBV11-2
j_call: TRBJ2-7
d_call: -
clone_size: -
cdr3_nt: TGTGCCAGCAGCTTAGCCCGGGACACCGCCTACGAGCAGTACTTC
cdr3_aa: CASSLARDTAYEQYF

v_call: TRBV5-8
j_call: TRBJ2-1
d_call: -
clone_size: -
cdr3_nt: TGTGCCAGCAGCTTGGACGGGAGCTCCTACAATGAGCAGTTCTTC
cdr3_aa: CASSLDGSSYNEQFF

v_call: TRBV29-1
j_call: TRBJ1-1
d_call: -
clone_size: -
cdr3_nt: TGCAGCGTTGACCAAGGACACCAAAGGGACACTGAAGCTTTCTTT
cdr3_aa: CSVDQGHQRDTEAFF

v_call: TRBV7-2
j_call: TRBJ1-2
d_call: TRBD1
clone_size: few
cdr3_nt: TGTGCCAGCAGCTTCTACCCGACAGGGGGCTATGGCTACACCTTC
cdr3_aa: CASSFYPTGGYGYTF

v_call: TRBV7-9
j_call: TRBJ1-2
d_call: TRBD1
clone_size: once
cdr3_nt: TGTGCCAGCAGCCCAGGGGGTCTCGGAGGCTACACCTTC
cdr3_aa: CASSPGGLGGYTF

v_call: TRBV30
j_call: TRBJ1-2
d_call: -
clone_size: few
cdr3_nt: TGTGCCTGGAGTGTAACACAGGGCAATGGCTACACCTTC
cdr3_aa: CAWSVTQGNGYTF

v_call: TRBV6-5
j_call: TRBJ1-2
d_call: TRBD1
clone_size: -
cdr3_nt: TGTGCCAGCAGAAAAGACAGGGACTATGGCTACACCTTC
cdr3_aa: CASRKDRDYGYTF

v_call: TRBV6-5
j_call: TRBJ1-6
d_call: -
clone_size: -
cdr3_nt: TGTGCCAGCGAAGGGCGACAGGTCCCTTCACCCCTCCACTTT
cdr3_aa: CASEGRQVPSPLHF

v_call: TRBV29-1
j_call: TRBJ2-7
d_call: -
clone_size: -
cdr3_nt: TGCAGCGTTAATGGGGTAACGGGGATATACGAGCAGTACTTC
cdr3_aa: CSVNGVTGIYEQYF